The clone carrying this TCR beta chain turned up a few times. Its antigen is still unknown. This specimen belongs to a study of identifying expanded T cells in peripheral blood. Notes on the study in general: Over approximately two and four weeks, about 15 and 19 clones changed, versus around 1.1 between replicates.

CDR3 length: 14 amino acids. The repertoire was sequenced with immunoSEQ multiplex PCR; TCRdb's copy has only in-frame clones and lacks some. Counted here are approximately 100,000 clones, roughly 91% occurring once; the ten biggest clones make up less than 20%. The chain combines TRBV21-1 with TRBJ1-1; the table's D call, TRBD1, has no DNA check behind it. TRBV21-1 is an annotated pseudogene. The sample consisted of blood. This TCR came from a person between 18 and 75 years old in good health. The CDR3 DNA follows: TGTGCCAGCAGCGGACGGACAGGGAACACTGAAGCTTTCTTT. It specifies CASSGRTGNTEAFF.